These 12 T cell receptor beta chains were sequenced from one sample in a study of early T cells in non-severe SARS-CoV-2 infection. TCRdb redid the calling of the 5' RACE reads with MiXCR, one entry per CDR3 protein. The table shows 55,000 to 70,000 distinct CDR3 sequences, with 5.6% occurring only once. Material for sequencing was whole blood. Receptor source: an adult who was a healthcare worker with PCR-confirmed SARS-CoV-2 infection or an uninfected control (not recorded which).

There are a few counts of this clonotype. The genes are TRBV4-3 and TRBJ2-3; the D is unclear. Trimming took 0 bases from V and 0 from J, leaving 7 bases between them. Germline V lookup: CDR1 LGHNA, CDR2 YSLEER. There are 15 residues in the CDR3. CDR3 residues: CASSQEPQSTDTQYF. The CDR3 region has the DNA TGCGCCAGCAGCCAAGAACCCCAGAGCACAGATACGCAGTATTTT.

This clonotype was observed a few times. The chain recombines TRBV6-5 with TRBJ2-3; 7 bases agree with TRBD2. The CDR3 is made up of 12 amino acids. With V trimmed by 5 bases and J by 5 bases, 1 base remained unmatched. Germline V gives CDR1 MNHEY, CDR2 SVGAGI. The CDR3 coding sequence is TGTGCCAGCAGTGTAGCGGGAGATACGCAGTATTTT. Residues: CASSVAGDTQYF.

At least ten counts were recorded for this clonotype. The chain employs TRBV6-1 and TRBJ1-2; 8 bases are shared with TRBD1. Germline V gene sequence: CDR1 MNHNS, CDR2 SASEGT. This CDR3 is 14 amino acids long. After removal of 5 bases from V and 4 bases from J, the junction contained 6 bases not matched to a gene. The CDR3 protein is CASSPRDRTYGYTF. The DNA of the CDR3 is TGTGCCAGCAGTCCCCGGGACAGGACCTATGGCTACACCTTC.

The chain recombines TRBV6-1 with TRBJ1-2; tentatively, D is TRBD1 (5 bases). The germline V gene encodes CDR1 MNHNS and CDR2 SASEGT. The CDR3 is 16 residues long. The V end lost 5 bases, the J end lost 4 bases, and 20 bases lay between the germline ends. The chain's CDR3 is CASSPNTPGTGYGYTF. The CDR3, as DNA: TGTGCCAGCAGTCCCAATACCCCCGGGACGGGCTATGGCTACACCTTC.

Ten or more counts support this clonotype. This sequence joins TRBV20-1 and TRBJ2-7; D gene unclear. The V and J ends lost 3 bases and 2 bases respectively, with 8 bases between them. This CDR3 contains 12 residues. Per the germline V gene, CDR1 is DFQATT and CDR2 is SNEGSKA (reference sequence). CDR3 coding DNA: TGCAGTGCTAGCACTTCAACCTACGAGCAGTACTTC. This encodes CSASTSTYEQYF.

This clonotype was observed many times. The V gene is TRBV29-1, the J gene TRBJ1-4; D ambiguous. Germline CDR1 reads SQVTM; CDR2 reads ANQGSEA. CDR3 length: 14 amino acids. Trimming pared 4 bases from V and 3 bases from J, leaving 12 bases between. CDR3 in DNA: TGCAGCGTTGGAGGCGTACGGTCTAATGAAAAACTGTTTTTT. Protein: CSVGGVRSNEKLFF.

As for this clonotype: This may be a read error: a much more frequent sequence differs by one nucleotide. The rearrangement links TRBV27 to TRBJ2-3; possible D gene TRBD1, 6 bases. V gave up 8 bases and J gave up 3 bases, with 12 bases separating them. Germline values: CDR1 MNHEY, CDR2 SMNVEV (reference sequence). This CDR3 is built from 13 residues. CDR3 loop: CASGTQFTDTQYF. CDR3 bases: TGTGCCAGCGGGACACAGTTTACAGATACGCAGTATTTT.

In this sample, this clonotype turned up a few times. V is TRBV7-9 and J is TRBJ2-3, with 9 bases lining up with TRBD2. Germline V gene sequence: CDR1 SEHNR, CDR2 FQNEAQ (reference sequence). After removal of 7 bases from V and 4 bases from J, the junction contained 15 bases not matched to a gene. The CDR3 extends over 17 amino acids. The CDR3 DNA follows: TGTGCCAGCAACCCGGTTGATAGCGGGAGTAGGGCAGATACGCAGTATTTT. Its translation is CASNPVDSGSRADTQYF. Filled out from reference TRBV7-9 and TRBJ2-3, the complete variable domain reads DTGVSQNPRHKITKRGQNVTFRCDPISEHNRLYWYRQTLGQGPEFLTYFQNEAQLEKSRLLSDRFSAERPKGSFSTLEIQRTEQGDSAMYLCASNPVDSGSRADTQYFGPGTRLTVL.

This clonotype was observed at least ten times. The chain uses TRBV27 and TRBJ2-7; TRBD2 matches 13 bases. Trimming removed 5 bases from V and 2 bases from J; junction bases left unmatched: 12. CDR1 is MNHEY, CDR2 SMNVEV, per germline (reference sequence). This CDR3 has 18 residues. DNA of the CDR3: TGTGCCAGCAGTCCATCCGGAGGACTAGCGGGAGTGGCCTACGAGCAGTACTTC. It encodes CASSPSGGLAGVAYEQYF.

This clonotype was detected many times. V usage is TRBV29-1 and J usage is TRBJ2-7, with D tentatively TRBD2 (5 bases). The germline gives CDR1 SQVTM, CDR2 ANQGSEA. V lost 7 bases to trimming and J lost 7 bases, with 14 bases between them. The CDR3 runs to 11 residues. CDR3 DNA sequence: TGCAGCGGGGCTGACCGGGGTGAGCAGTACTTC. It specifies CSGADRGEQYF.

This clonotype was seen ten or more times. The J gene is TRBJ2-5, the V gene TRBV16; D is possibly TRBD1 (5 bases). Germline CDR1 and CDR2: KGHSY and FQNENV. CDR3 size: 17 residues. V was clipped by 1 base and J by 0 bases, with 15 bases between them. The CDR3 DNA reads TGTGCCAGCAGCCAATTCCATCGGCAGGGCCACCAAGAGACCCAGTACTTC. Translation: CASSQFHRQGHQETQYF.

The chain couples TRBV4-1 to TRBJ2-3, with 11 bases fitting TRBD2. V was pared by 4 bases and J by 0 bases, with 9 bases of the junction left unmatched. Looked up from germline, CDR1 is MGHRA and CDR2 is YSYEKL. The CDR3 loop spans 18 amino acids. The CDR3 reads CASSPTPRLAGSTDTQYF. The CDR3 DNA is TGCGCCAGCAGCCCAACCCCCAGACTAGCGGGAAGCACAGATACGCAGTATTTT.